The 2 T cell receptor beta chains below were found in one sample sequenced in a study of blood T cell repertoires in COVID-19. The protocol was immunoSEQ multiplex PCR, while the TCRdb copy is restricted to in-frame clones and leaves out a portion. The sample consists of roughly 180,000 clones, about 95% of them appearing once. Sequences were obtained from peripheral blood. These receptor sequences come from a man younger than 40 with COVID-19, enrolled during active disease.

This clone was seen just once. The CDR3 nucleotides are TGTGCCAGCAGTTACCGCGACTACAATGAGCAGTTCTTC. Protein: CASSYRDYNEQFF. This chain connects TRBV6-2 or TRBV6-3 to TRBJ2-1, with no clear D. The CDR3 runs to 13 residues. Germline V CDR1 and CDR2: MNHEY, SVGEGT. The germline V and J ends were trimmed by 2 bases and 3 bases, with 5 bases remaining between them.

This rearrangement joins TRBV5-6 to TRBJ1-1, with TRBD1 matching over 9 bases. V was pared by 4 bases and J by 6 bases, with 13 bases of the junction left unmatched. The CDR3 has 16 amino acids. Per the germline V gene, CDR1 is SGHDT and CDR2 is YYEEEE. CDR3 DNA sequence: TGTGCCAGCAGCATGAGGACAGGGGCCACTGGGCCTGAAGCTTTCTTT. The encoded protein is CASSMRTGATGPEAFF.